The 16 T cell receptor beta chains given below trace back to one sample, sequenced in a study of early stage breast cancer tumors. The data were produced by immunoSEQ multiplex PCR, yet TCRdb's version contains in-frame clones alone and is incomplete. The table records fewer than 50,000 clones, around 73% of them present only once. The sample taken for sequencing was blood. The receptor set was obtained from a person in their fifties or sixties with breast cancer.

The genes are TRBV2 and TRBJ2-1; no clear D. CDR1 and CDR2 from the germline V gene are SNHLY and FYNNEI. There are 11 residues in the CDR3. The germline V and J ends were trimmed by 4 bases and 9 bases, with 7 bases remaining between them. In DNA form, the CDR3 reads TGTGCCAGCAGTGGACTCGCTGAGCAGTTCTTC. Translating gives CASSGLAEQFF.

V gene TRBV2 combines with J gene TRBJ2-2; D perhaps matches TRBD1 (7 bases). Between the trimmed V and J ends, which lost 4 bases and 6 bases, there was a span of 18 bases. This CDR3 spans 16 amino acids. Per germline, CDR1 SNHLY and CDR2 FYNNEI. The CDR3 bases are TGTGCCAGCAGTGTCGGGCAGGGGGGAGCCGCCGGGGAGCTGTTTTTT. Translated, it gives CASSVGQGGAAGELFF.

This sequence joins TRBV19 and TRBJ2-1, with 11 bases that match TRBD2. This CDR3 region has 18 residues. The junction had 10 bases not matched to a gene; V was cut back by 1 base and J by 5 bases. Germline CDR1 and CDR2: LNHDA and SQIVND (reference sequence). CDR3 residues: CASSIGSYSGRAHNEQFF. CDR3 nucleotides: TGTGCCAGTAGTATAGGATCCTATAGCGGGAGGGCCCACAATGAGCAGTTCTTC.

The chain links TRBV11-1 to TRBJ2-7; a weak D match, TRBD1 (5 bases). CDR1 SGHAT and CDR2 FQDESV come from the germline V gene (reference sequence). Trimming shortened V by 1 base and J by 1 base, and 5 bases separated the two germline ends. The CDR3 is 13 amino acids. The CDR3 DNA is TGTGCCAGCAGCTTAGGACAGTCCTACGAGCAGTACTTC. Translation: CASSLGQSYEQYF. Supplemented by reference TRBV11-1 and TRBJ2-7, the full variable domain reads EAEVAQSPRYKITEKSQAVAFWCDPISGHATLYWYRQILGQGPELLVQFQDESVVDDSQLPKDRFSAERLKGVDSTLKIQPAELGDSAMYLCASSLGQSYEQYFGPGTRLTVT.

On this clone itself: The junction and the germline gene differ at one end; a read error may be behind it. The chain links TRBV7-7 to TRBJ2-1; 8 bases map to TRBD2. The CDR3 sequence is 14 residues long. Germline loops: CDR1 SSHAT, CDR2 FNYEAQ (reference sequence). The CDR3 loop is CASSLGLAPNEQFF. The CDR3 nucleotides are TGTGCTAGCAGCTTAGGACTAGCACCGAATGAGCAGTTCTTC. The full variable domain, completed using reference TRBV7-7 and TRBJ2-1, is GAGVSQSPRYKVTKRGQDVTLRCDPISSHATLYWYQQALGQGPEFLTYFNYEAQPDKSGLPSDRFSAERPEGSISTLTIQRTEQRDSAMYRCASSLGLAPNEQFFGPGTRLTVL.

This chain links TRBV5-1 with TRBJ2-7, with 12 bases fitting TRBD2. Germline assignment: CDR1 SGHRS and CDR2 YFSETQ. V shed 0 bases, J shed 1 base, and the junction held 5 bases outside the gene matches. This CDR3 spans 17 amino acids. CDR3 region: CASSLELAGGGSYEQYF. The CDR3 DNA reads TGCGCCAGCAGCTTGGAACTAGCGGGAGGTGGGTCCTACGAGCAGTACTTC.

This clone has more than one count but fewer than ten. The chain links TRBV2 to TRBJ2-3, with 13 positions matching TRBD2. The CDR3 consists of 15 residues. CDR1 and CDR2 (germline): SNHLY, FYNNEI. V shed 6 bases and J 6 bases; nucleotides not matched to a gene: 6. The CDR3 region has the DNA TGTGCCAGCAGACATGGGACTAGCGGGACGGATACGCAGTATTTT. Protein sequence: CASRHGTSGTDTQYF. The full variable domain, its missing parts supplied by reference TRBV2 and TRBJ2-3, is EPEVTQTPSHQVTQMGQEVILRCVPISNHLYFYWYRQILGQKVEFLVSFYNNEISEKSEIFDDQFSVERPDGSNFTLKIRSTKLEDSAMYFCASRHGTSGTDTQYFGPGTRLTVL.

The CDR3, as DNA: TGCGCCAGCAGCCCGCGACTAGCCGACTCCTACAATGAGCAGTTCTTC. Encoded protein: CASSPRLADSYNEQFF. The chain links TRBV5-1 to TRBJ2-1; 7 bases line up with TRBD2. CDR1 and CDR2 from the germline V gene are SGHRS and YFSETQ. This CDR3 has 16 amino acids. The V segment lost 4 bases and the J segment 0 bases; nucleotides outside the gene matches: 7.

The rearrangement uses TRBV28 and TRBJ2-3, with D perhaps TRBD2 (6 bases). The CDR3 covers 13 residues. The germline V gene encodes CDR1 MDHEN and CDR2 SYDVKM. The V end was cut by 10 bases, the J end by 0 bases, with 11 bases between. CDR3 DNA: TGTGCCACCCTAGCGTCTAGCACAGATACGCAGTATTTT. It is translated as CATLASSTDTQYF.

This chain connects TRBV18 to TRBJ2-1, with D possibly matching TRBD1 (6 bases). The CDR3 length is 15 residues. CDR1 KGHSH and CDR2 LQKENI come from the germline V gene. V was pared by 0 bases and J by 7 bases, with 13 bases between. The CDR3 protein is CASSPPNRVGNEQFF. The CDR3 coding sequence is TGTGCCAGCTCACCACCGAACAGGGTGGGTAATGAGCAGTTCTTC.

This sequence joins TRBV4-1 and TRBJ2-3, with D perhaps TRBD2 (6 bases). From germline, CDR1 is MGHRA and CDR2 YSYEKL. The CDR3 covers 17 residues. V lost 0 bases and J 0 bases, leaving 13 bases between the germline ends. CDR3 in DNA: TGCGCCAGCAGCCAAGATGGAGGGACCTCTAGCACAGATACGCAGTATTTT. Translation: CASSQDGGTSSTDTQYF.

V usage is TRBV6-5 and J usage is TRBJ1-4; 9 bases map to TRBD1. J gave up 5 bases and V 2 bases, and 3 bases lay outside the gene matches. The CDR3 has 15 amino acids. The germline V gene encodes CDR1 MNHEY and CDR2 SVGAGI. CDR3 region: CASSYAGTGNEKLFF. CDR3 DNA sequence: TGTGCCAGCAGTTACGCCGGGACAGGGAATGAAAAACTGTTTTTT.

This clone was seen only once. This chain uses TRBV18 with TRBJ2-5; D uncertain. The length of the CDR3 is 13 residues. Trimming left V 4 bases short and J 0 bases short, with 6 bases between. Germline V gene sequence: CDR1 KGHSH, CDR2 LQKENI. The CDR3 region is CASSLGYQETQYF. DNA for the CDR3: TGTGCCAGCTCACTCGGGTACCAAGAGACCCAGTACTTC. Full variable domain (missing parts from reference TRBV18 and TRBJ2-5): NAGVMQNPRHLVRRRGQEARLRCSPMKGHSHVYWYRQLPEEGLKFMVYLQKENIIDESGMPKERFSAEFPKEGPSILRIQQVVRGDSAAYFCASSLGYQETQYFGPGTRLLVL.

This chain joins TRBV10-1 and TRBJ1-3; no definite D call. The V gene's germline CDR1 is WNHNN and CDR2 SYGVQD (reference sequence). This CDR3 region has 15 residues. V lost 7 bases to trimming and J lost 0 bases, with 13 bases between them. CDR3 loop: CASTNNINSGNTIYF. CDR3 in DNA: TGCGCCAGCACCAATAACATAAACTCTGGAAACACCATATATTTT.

The V and J genes are TRBV2 and TRBJ1-1, with a weak D call TRBD1 (5 bases). The CDR3 length is 13 residues. CDR1 is SNHLY and CDR2 is FYNNEI in the germline V gene. V gave up 8 bases and J gave up 4 bases, with 14 bases separating them. CDR3 protein: CASAGGPATEAFF. In DNA, the CDR3 is TGTGCCAGCGCCGGGGGACCGGCCACTGAAGCTTTCTTT.

This clone was recorded only once. V and J are TRBV6-5 and TRBJ2-7; 8 bases are a match to TRBD2. J gave up 0 bases and V 5 bases, and 6 bases lay outside the gene matches. Looked up from germline, CDR1 is MNHEY and CDR2 is SVGAGI. CDR3 length: 15 residues. The CDR3 reads CASSLLAEGSYEQYF. Written as DNA, the CDR3 is TGTGCCAGCAGTCTACTAGCGGAGGGCTCCTACGAGCAGTACTTC.